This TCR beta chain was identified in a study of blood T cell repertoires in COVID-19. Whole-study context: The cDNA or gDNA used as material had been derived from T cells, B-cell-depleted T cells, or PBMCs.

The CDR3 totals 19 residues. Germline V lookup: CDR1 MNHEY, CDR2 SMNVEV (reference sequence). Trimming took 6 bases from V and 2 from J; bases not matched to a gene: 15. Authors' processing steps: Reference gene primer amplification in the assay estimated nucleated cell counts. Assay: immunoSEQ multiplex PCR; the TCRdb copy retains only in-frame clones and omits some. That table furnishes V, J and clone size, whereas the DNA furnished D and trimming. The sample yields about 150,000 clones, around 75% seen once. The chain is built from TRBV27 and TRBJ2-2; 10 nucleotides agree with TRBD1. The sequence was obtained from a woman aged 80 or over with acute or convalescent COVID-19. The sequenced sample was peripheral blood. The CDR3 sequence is CASRARDRGLLANTGELFF. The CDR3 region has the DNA TGTGCCAGCAGAGCCCGGGACAGGGGTTTGTTAGCCAACACCGGGGAGCTGTTTTTT.